These 3 T cell receptor beta chains were all obtained from the same sample, sequenced in a study of blood T cell repertoires in COVID-19. Only in-frame clones appear in the TCRdb table, and some are missing; sequencing was by immunoSEQ multiplex PCR. The repertoire holds some 400,000 clones, with over 75% as singletons. Sequencing was done on a sample of PBMCs or T cells enriched from blood (not recorded which). The receptor source for this set is a young man who had recovered from COVID-19.

Points on this clone: Other DNA sequences in this specimen translate into the identical CDR3. The V gene is TRBV19, the J gene TRBJ1-2; no reliable D call. Germline CDR1 and CDR2: LNHDA and SQIVND (reference sequence). The V and J ends lost 5 bases and 3 bases respectively, with 7 bases between them. This CDR3 comprises 12 residues. CDR3 nucleotide sequence: TGTGCCAGTAGTCCCCGGGACTATGGCTACACCTTC. The encoded protein is CASSPRDYGYTF.

The chain employs TRBV5-1 and TRBJ1-1; D is uncertain. CDR1 and CDR2 from the germline V gene are SGHRS and YFSETQ. Trimming stripped 5 bases from V and 1 base from J, with 9 bases between. The CDR3 spans 13 residues. CDR3 bases: TGCGCCAGCAGGGTTGAGGCGAACACTGAAGCTTTCTTT. Amino acid sequence: CASRVEANTEAFF. The entire variable domain, with the rest obtained from reference TRBV5-1 and TRBJ1-1, is as follows: KAGVTQTPRYLIKTRGQQVTLSCSPISGHRSVSWYQQTPGQGLQFLFEYFSETQRNKGNFPGRFSGRQFSNSRSEMNVSTLELGDSALYLCASRVEANTEAFFGQGTRLTVV.

V usage is TRBV9 and J usage is TRBJ1-2; D perhaps matches TRBD1 (6 bases). The CDR3 has 16 residues. Germline values: CDR1 SGDLS, CDR2 YYNGEE. V lost 0 bases, J lost 3 bases, and 15 bases lay in between. CDR3 nucleotide sequence: TGTGCCAGCAGCGTAGCTACCCTAGAGGGGGACTATGGCTACACCTTC. This sequence encodes CASSVATLEGDYGYTF.